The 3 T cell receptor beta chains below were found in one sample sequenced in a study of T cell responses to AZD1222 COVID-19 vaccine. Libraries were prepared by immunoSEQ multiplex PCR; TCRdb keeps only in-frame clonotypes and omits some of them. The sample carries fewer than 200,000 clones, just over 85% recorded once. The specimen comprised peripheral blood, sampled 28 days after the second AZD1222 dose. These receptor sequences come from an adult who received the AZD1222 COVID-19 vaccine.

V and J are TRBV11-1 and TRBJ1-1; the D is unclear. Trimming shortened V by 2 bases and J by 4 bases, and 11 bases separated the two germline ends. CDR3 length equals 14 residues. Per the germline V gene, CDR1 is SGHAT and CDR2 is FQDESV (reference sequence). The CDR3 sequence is CASSLPRFPTEAFF. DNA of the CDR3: TGTGCCAGCAGCTTACCGAGGTTCCCCACTGAAGCTTTCTTT.

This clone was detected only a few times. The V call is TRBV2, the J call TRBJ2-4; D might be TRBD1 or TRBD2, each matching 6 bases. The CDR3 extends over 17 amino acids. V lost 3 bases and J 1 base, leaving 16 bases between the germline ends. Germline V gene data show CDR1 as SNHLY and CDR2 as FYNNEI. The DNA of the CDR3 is TGTGCCAGCAGTGACGGGGGCAGTAGCAAGGCCAAAAACATTCAGTACTTC. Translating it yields CASSDGGSSKAKNIQYF.

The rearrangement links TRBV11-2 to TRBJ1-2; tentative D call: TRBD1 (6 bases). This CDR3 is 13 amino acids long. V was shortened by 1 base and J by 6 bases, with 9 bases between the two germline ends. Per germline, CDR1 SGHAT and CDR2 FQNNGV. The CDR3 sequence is CASSLGQVHGYTF. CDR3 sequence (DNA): TGTGCCAGCAGCTTAGGACAGGTCCATGGCTACACCTTC.